This T cell receptor (beta chain) was sequenced for a study of T cells in Graves' hyperthyroidism and ophthalmopathy. V was shortened by 6 bases and J by 1 base, with 18 bases between the two germline ends. This CDR3 contains 16 residues. Germline values: CDR1 SGHTA, CDR2 FQGNSA. Study observations and caveats: Blood samples included most of the expanded thyroid clonotypes exceeding 0.001. Ophthalmopathy could be told apart from stable hyperthyroidism with a 13 V-J model.

Graves' hyperthyroidism is called stable when ophthalmopathy does not progress within 18 months. Every diagnosis used clinical symptoms, serum thyroxine and TRAb, thyroid ultrasound and orbital computed tomography. This clonotype was detected ten times or more. Antigen specificity is unknown. The CDR3 regions of TCR beta were amplified from RNA transcripts. Primed by the HTBI set, a first-round RT-PCR was run on the TCR CDR3. One entry per CDR3 protein, called by TCRdb with MiXCR from the multiplex PCR reads. The table shows 500,000 to 600,000 distinct CDR3 sequences, with roughly 46% occurring only once.

The chain combines TRBV7-2 with TRBJ1-1, with D tentatively TRBD1 (6 bases). Sequencing was performed on peripheral blood or thyroid tissue (not recorded which). This TCR was recovered from a woman between 18 and 29 years old with Graves' hyperthyroidism. The CDR3 DNA reads TGTGCCAGCAGTTCTGCTGGACAGTACCGGAACACTGAAGCTTTCTTT. It is translated as CASSSAGQYRNTEAFF.